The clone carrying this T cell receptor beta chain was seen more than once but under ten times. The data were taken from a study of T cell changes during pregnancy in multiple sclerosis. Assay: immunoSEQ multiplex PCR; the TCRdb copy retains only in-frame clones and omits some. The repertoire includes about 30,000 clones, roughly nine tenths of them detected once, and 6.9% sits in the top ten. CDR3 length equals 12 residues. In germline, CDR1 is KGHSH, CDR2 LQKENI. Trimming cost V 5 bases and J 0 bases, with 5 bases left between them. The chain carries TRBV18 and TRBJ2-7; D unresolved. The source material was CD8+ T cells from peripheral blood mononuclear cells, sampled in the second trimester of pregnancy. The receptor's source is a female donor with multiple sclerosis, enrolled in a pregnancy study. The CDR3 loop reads CASSSSSYEQYF. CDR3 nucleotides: TGTGCCAGCTCATCCAGCTCCTACGAGCAGTACTTC. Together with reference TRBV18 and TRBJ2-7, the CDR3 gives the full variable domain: NAGVMQNPRHLVRRRGQEARLRCSPMKGHSHVYWYRQLPEEGLKFMVYLQKENIIDESGMPKERFSAEFPKEGPSILRIQQVVRGDSAAYFCASSSSSYEQYFGPGTRLTVT.